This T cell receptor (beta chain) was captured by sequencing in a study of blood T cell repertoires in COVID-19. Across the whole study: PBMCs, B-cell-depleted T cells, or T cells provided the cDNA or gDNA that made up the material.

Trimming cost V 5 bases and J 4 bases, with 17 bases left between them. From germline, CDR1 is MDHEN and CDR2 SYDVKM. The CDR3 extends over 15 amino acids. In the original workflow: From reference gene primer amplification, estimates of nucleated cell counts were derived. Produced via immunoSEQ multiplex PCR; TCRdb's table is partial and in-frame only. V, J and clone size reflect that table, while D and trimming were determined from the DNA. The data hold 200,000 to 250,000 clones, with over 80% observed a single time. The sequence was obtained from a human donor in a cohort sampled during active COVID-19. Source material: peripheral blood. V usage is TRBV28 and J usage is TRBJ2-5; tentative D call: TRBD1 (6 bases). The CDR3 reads CASSTHSGVGETQYF. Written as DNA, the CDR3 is TGTGCCAGCAGTACCCACTCAGGGGTAGGAGAGACCCAGTACTTC.